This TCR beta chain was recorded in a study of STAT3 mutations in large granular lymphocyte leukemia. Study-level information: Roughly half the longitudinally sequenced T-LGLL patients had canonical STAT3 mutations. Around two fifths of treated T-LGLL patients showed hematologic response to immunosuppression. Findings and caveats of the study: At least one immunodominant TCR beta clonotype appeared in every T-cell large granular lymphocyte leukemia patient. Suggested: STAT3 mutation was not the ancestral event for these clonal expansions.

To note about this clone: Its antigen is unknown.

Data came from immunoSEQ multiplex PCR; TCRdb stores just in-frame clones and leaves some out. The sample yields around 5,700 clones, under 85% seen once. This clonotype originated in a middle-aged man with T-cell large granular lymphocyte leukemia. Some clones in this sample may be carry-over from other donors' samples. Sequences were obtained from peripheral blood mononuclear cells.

In nucleotides, the CDR3 is TGTGCCTGGAACCTAGCGGGAGCGGTGGTCGAGCAGTACTTC. Protein product: CAWNLAGAVVEQYF. The chain links TRBV30 to TRBJ2-7; TRBD2 aligns across 10 bases. The V gene end was trimmed by 4 bases and the J gene end by 6 bases; junction bases not matched to a gene: 9. This CDR3 region has 14 residues. The germline V gene has CDR1 GTSNPN and CDR2 SVGIG (reference sequence).